This TCR beta chain is drawn from a study of regulatory T cells in long-lasting Graves disease. Study outcomes and limitations: Researchers examined only peripheral blood and not thyroid tissue. TCR diversity was lower in persistent Graves' patients (versus newly diagnosed ones). The study found TRBV28, TRBJ1-2 and TRBJ2-5 favored in persistent disease.

This clonotype was seen a few times. The target antigen is unknown. The conserved final phenylalanine or tryptophan is absent from the CDR3, which likely points to a read error. iRepertoire HTBI primers and Arm-PCR of CDR3 regions built TCR beta libraries. One entry per CDR3 protein results from TCRdb running MiXCR on the multiplex PCR reads. The sample has 350,000 to 550,000 distinct CDR3 sequences, about 14% seen once. This CDR3 region has 16 residues. The germline V gene has CDR1 SGHRS and CDR2 YFSETQ. The ends lost 0 bases at V and 0 bases at J; junction bases unmatched: 3. Time point indicated: newly diagnosed GD, antithyroid drugs for less than 3 months. PBMC RNA served as the TCR library source. These data were likewise used in another study, on T cells in Graves' hyperthyroidism and ophthalmopathy. From that paper: It was uncontrolled infection, other autoimmune disease, pregnancy or lactation that excluded patients.

The source material was peripheral blood mononuclear cells (PBMCs), sampled at new diagnosis, from a patient treated with antithyroid drugs. The V and J genes are TRBV5-1 and TRBJ2-3; 8 nucleotides match TRBD2. The receptor was isolated from a woman aged 45-65 years with Graves disease. The CDR3 bases are TGCGCCAGCAGCTTGGGCGCTAGCGGGAGCACAGATACGCAGTATTCT. Amino acid sequence: CASSLGASGSTDTQYS.